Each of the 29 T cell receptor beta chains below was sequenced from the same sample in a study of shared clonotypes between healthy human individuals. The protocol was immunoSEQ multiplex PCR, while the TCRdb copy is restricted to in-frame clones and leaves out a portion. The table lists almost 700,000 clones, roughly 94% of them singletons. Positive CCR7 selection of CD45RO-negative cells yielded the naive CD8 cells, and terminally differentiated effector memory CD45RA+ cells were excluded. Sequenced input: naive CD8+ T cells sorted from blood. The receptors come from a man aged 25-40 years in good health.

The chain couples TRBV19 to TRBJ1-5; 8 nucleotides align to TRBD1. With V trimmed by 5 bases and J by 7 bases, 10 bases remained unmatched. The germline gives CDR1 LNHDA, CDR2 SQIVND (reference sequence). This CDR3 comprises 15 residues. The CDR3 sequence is CASSEWTGIKQPQHF. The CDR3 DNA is TGTGCCAGTAGTGAATGGACAGGGATAAAACAGCCCCAGCATTTT.

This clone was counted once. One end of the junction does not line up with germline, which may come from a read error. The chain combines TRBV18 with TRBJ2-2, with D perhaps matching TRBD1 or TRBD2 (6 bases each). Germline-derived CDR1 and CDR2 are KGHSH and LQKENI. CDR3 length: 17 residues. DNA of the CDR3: TGTGCCAGCTCACGGGGACACGCAAGGAGTAACACCGGGGGGCTGTTTTTT. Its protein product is CASSRGHARSNTGGLFF.

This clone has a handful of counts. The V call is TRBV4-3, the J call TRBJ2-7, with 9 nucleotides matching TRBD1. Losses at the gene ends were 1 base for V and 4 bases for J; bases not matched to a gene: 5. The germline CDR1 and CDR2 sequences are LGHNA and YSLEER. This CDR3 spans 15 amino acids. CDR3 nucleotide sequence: TGCGCCAGCAGCCAAGGGGTGGGACAGGGTTACGAGCAGTACTTC. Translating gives CASSQGVGQGYEQYF.

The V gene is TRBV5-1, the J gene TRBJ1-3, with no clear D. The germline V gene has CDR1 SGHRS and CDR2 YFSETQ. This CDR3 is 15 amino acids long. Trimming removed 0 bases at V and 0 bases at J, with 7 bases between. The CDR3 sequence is CASSLDQRSGNTIYF. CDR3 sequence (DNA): TGCGCCAGCAGCTTGGATCAACGCTCTGGAAACACCATATATTTT.

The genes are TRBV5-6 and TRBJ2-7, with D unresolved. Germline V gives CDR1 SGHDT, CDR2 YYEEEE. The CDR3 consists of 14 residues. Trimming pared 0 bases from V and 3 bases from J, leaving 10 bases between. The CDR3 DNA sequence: TGTGCCAGCAGCTTGGCCAGCCGACTCTACGAGCAGTACTTC. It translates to CASSLASRLYEQYF.

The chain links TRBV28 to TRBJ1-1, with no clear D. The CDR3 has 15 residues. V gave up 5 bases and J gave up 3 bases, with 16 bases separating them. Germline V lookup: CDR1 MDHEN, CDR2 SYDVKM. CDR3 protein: CASSPRGPLDTEAFF. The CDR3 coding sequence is TGTGCCAGCAGTCCCCGCGGGCCGCTGGACACTGAAGCTTTCTTT. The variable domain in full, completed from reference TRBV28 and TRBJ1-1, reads DVKVTQSSRYLVKRTGEKVFLECVQDMDHENMFWYRQDPGLGLRLIYFSYDVKMKEKGDIPEGYSVSREKKERFSLILESASTNQTSMYLCASSPRGPLDTEAFFGQGTRLTVV.

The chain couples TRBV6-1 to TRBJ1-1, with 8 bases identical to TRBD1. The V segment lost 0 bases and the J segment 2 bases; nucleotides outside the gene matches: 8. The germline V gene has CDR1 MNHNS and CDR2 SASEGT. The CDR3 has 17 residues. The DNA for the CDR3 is TGTGCCAGCAGTGAAGCCTACGACAGGGGTTTAAACACTGAAGCTTTCTTT. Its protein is CASSEAYDRGLNTEAFF.

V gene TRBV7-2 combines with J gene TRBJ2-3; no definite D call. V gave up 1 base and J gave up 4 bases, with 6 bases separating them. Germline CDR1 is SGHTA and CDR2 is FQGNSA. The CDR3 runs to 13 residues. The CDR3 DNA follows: TGTGCCAGCAGCTTAGACGGCGCAGATACGCAGTATTTT. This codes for CASSLDGADTQYF.

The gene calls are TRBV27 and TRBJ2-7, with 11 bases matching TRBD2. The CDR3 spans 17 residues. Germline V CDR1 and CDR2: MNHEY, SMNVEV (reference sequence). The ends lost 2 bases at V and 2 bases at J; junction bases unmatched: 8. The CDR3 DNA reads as TGTGCCAGCAGTTTACCGCCTAGCGGGAGGAGTACCTACGAGCAGTACTTC. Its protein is CASSLPPSGRSTYEQYF.

The CDR3 reads CASSQQLGYEQYF. CDR3 in DNA: TGCGCCAGCAGCCAACAGTTGGGCTACGAGCAGTACTTC. This sequence joins TRBV4-3 and TRBJ2-7; D uncertain. Looked up from germline, CDR1 is LGHNA and CDR2 is YSLEER. The CDR3 runs 13 residues. Trimming pared 2 bases from V and 3 bases from J, leaving 8 bases between.

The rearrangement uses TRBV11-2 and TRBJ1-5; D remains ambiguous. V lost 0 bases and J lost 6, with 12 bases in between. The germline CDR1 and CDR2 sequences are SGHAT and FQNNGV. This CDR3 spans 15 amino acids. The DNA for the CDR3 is TGTGCCAGCAGCTTAGATCGGCGTACTACTCAGCCCCAGCATTTT. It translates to CASSLDRRTTQPQHF.

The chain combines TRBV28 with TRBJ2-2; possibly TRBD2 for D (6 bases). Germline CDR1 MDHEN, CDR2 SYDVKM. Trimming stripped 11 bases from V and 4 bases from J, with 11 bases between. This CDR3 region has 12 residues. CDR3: CAGGVATGELFF. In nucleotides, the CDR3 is TGTGCCGGAGGGGTGGCCACCGGGGAGCTGTTTTTT.

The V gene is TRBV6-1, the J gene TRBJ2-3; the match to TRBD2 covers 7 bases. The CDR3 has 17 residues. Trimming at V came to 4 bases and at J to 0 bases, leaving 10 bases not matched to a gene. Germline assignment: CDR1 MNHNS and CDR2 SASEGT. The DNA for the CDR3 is TGTGCCAGCAGTGTTCTTCGGGGAGGGCCGAGCACAGATACGCAGTATTTT. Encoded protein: CASSVLRGGPSTDTQYF.

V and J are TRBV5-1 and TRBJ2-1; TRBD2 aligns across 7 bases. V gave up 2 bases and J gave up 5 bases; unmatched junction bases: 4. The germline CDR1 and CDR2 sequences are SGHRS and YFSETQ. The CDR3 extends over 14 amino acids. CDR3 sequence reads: CASSLGRENNEQFF. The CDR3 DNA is TGCGCCAGCAGCTTAGGGAGGGAAAACAATGAGCAGTTCTTC.

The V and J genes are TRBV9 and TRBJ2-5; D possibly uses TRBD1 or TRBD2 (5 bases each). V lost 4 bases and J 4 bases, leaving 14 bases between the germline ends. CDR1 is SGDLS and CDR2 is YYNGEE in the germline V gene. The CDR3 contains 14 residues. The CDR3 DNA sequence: TGTGCCAGCAGCCCCGACGGGGCTGTAGAGACCCAGTACTTC. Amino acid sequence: CASSPDGAVETQYF.

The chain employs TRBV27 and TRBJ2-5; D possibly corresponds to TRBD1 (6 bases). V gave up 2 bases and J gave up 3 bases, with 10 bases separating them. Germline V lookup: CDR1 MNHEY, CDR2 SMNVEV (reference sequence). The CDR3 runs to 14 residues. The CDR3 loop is CASSLVHREETQYF. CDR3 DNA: TGTGCCAGCAGTTTAGTGCACAGGGAAGAGACCCAGTACTTC.

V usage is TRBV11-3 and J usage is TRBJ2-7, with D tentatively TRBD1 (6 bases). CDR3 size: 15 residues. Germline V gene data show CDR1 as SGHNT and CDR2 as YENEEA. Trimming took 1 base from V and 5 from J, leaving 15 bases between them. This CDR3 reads CASSLGARGRDEQYF. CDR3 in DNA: TGTGCCAGCAGCTTAGGTGCCAGGGGTCGCGACGAGCAGTACTTC.

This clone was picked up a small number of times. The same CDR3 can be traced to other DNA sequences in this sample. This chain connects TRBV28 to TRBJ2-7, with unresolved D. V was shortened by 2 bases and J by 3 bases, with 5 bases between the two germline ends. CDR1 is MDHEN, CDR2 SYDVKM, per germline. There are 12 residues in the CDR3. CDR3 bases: TGTGCCAGCAGTTTACTCGACTACGAGCAGTACTTC. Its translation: CASSLLDYEQYF. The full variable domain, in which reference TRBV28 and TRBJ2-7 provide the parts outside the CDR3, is DVKVTQSSRYLVKRTGEKVFLECVQDMDHENMFWYRQDPGLGLRLIYFSYDVKMKEKGDIPEGYSVSREKKERFSLILESASTNQTSMYLCASSLLDYEQYFGPGTRLTVT.

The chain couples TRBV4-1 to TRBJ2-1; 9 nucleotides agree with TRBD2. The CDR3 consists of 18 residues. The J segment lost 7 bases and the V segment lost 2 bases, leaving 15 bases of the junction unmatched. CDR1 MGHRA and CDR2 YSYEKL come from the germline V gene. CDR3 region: CASSQYPPETSGQNEQFF. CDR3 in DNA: TGCGCCAGCAGCCAATACCCACCCGAGACTAGCGGACAGAATGAGCAGTTCTTC.

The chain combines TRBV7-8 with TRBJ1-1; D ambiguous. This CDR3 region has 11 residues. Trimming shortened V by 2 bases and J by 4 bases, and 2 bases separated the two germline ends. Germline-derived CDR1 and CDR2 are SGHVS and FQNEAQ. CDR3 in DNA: TGTGCCAGCAGCTTACTCACTGAAGCTTTCTTT. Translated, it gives CASSLLTEAFF.

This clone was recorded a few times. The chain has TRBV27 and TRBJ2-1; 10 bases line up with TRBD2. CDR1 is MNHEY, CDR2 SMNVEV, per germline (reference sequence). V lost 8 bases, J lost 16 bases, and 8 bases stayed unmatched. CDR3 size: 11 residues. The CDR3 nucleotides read TGTGCCAGCCGAAATCTAGCGGGAGCATTCTTC. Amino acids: CASRNLAGAFF.

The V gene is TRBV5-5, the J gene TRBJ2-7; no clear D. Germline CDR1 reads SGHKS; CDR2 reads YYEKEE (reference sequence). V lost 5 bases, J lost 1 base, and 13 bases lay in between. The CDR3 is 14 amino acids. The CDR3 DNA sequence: TGTGCCAGCAGTCGAGAGGTAGGGTCCTACGAGCAGTACTTC. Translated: CASSREVGSYEQYF.

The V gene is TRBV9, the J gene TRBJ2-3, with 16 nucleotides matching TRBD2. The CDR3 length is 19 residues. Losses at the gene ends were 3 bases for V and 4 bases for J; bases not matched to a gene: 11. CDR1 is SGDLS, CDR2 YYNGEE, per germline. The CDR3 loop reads CASSEGTSGRAGRADTQYF. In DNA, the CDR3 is TGTGCCAGCAGCGAGGGGACTAGCGGGAGGGCCGGTCGTGCAGATACGCAGTATTTT.

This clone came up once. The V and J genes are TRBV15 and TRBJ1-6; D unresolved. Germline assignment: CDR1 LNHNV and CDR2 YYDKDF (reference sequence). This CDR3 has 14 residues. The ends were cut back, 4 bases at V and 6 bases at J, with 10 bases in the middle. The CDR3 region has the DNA TGTGCCACCAGCAAGGTGATTGCTAATTCACCCCTCCACTTT. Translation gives CATSKVIANSPLHF.

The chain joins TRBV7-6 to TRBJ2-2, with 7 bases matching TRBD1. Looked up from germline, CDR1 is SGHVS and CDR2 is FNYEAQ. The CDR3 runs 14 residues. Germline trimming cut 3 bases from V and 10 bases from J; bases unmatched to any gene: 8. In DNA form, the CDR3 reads TGTGCCAGCAGCTTGGCAGGGGGTGATCTGGAGCTGTTTTTT. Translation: CASSLAGGDLELFF.

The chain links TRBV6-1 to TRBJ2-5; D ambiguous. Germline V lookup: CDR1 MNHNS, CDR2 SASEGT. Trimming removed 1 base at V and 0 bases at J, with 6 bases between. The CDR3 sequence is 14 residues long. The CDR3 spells CASSEGTNQETQYF. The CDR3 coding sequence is TGTGCCAGCAGTGAAGGAACGAACCAAGAGACCCAGTACTTC.

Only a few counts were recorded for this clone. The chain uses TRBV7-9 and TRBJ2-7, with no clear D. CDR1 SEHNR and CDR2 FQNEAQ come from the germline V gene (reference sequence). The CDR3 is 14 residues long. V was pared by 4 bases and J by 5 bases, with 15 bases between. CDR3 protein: CASSSPLRVHEQYF. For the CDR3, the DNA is TGTGCCAGCAGCTCACCACTACGAGTCCACGAGCAGTACTTC.

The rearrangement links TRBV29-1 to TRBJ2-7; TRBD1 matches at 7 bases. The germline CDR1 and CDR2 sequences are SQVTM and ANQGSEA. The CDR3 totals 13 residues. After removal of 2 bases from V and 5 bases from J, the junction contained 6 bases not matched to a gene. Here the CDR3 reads CSVERQGDHEQYF. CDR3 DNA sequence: TGCAGCGTTGAAAGACAGGGCGACCACGAGCAGTACTTC.

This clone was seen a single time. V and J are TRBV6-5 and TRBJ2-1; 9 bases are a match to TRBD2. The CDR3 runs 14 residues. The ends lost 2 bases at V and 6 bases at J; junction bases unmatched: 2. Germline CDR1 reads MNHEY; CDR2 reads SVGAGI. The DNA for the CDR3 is TGTGCCAGCAGTTACCGACTAGCGGTCAATGAGCAGTTCTTC. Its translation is CASSYRLAVNEQFF.